These T cell receptor beta chains were read from a single sample in a study of blood T cell repertoires in COVID-19. The data were produced by immunoSEQ multiplex PCR, yet TCRdb's version contains in-frame clones alone and is incomplete. Here the sample spans a few hundred thousand clones, roughly nine tenths being singletons. The sequenced material came from PBMCs or T cells enriched from blood (not recorded which). The receptors stem from a woman aged 25 to 39 who had recovered from COVID-19. The CDR3 runs from the conserved cysteine through the conserved F or W. Fields, in order: J gene, clone size, V gene, D gene, CDR3 length, CDR3 protein, CDR3 DNA. The D gene is left open where the match is weak. Clone size appears in some rows only: once, few, many, or a class for an expanded clone.

J gene: TRBJ2-1
clone size: once
V gene: TRBV28
D gene: NA
CDR3 length: 14
CDR3 protein: CASSRGDRGNEQFF
CDR3 DNA: TGTGCCAGCAGTAGGGGAGATAGGGGGAATGAGCAGTTCTTC

J gene: TRBJ2-7
clone size: NA
V gene: TRBV3-1/TRBV3-2
D gene: NA
CDR3 length: 12
CDR3 protein: CASSSGVYEQYF
CDR3 DNA: TGTGCCAGCAGTAGTGGAGTCTACGAGCAGTACTTC

J gene: TRBJ2-7
clone size: NA
V gene: TRBV3-1/TRBV3-2
D gene: NA
CDR3 length: 13
CDR3 protein: CATGRRGTYEQYF
CDR3 DNA: TGTGCCACCGGGCGGCGGGGTACCTACGAGCAGTACTTC

J gene: TRBJ2-1
clone size: NA
V gene: TRBV11-3
D gene: NA
CDR3 length: 13
CDR3 protein: CASSSSAGFGQFF
CDR3 DNA: TGTGCCAGCAGCTCCTCCGCCGGGTTTGGGCAGTTCTTC

J gene: TRBJ1-2
clone size: NA
V gene: TRBV11-2
D gene: NA
CDR3 length: 13
CDR3 protein: CASSYNSGRGYTF
CDR3 DNA: TGTGCCAGCAGTTATAACTCAGGGCGGGGCTACACCTTC

J gene: TRBJ2-1
clone size: NA
V gene: TRBV24-1
D gene: NA
CDR3 length: 13
CDR3 protein: CATSVTGRSEQFF
CDR3 DNA: TGTGCCACCAGTGTTACAGGGCGATCTGAGCAGTTCTTC

J gene: TRBJ2-3
clone size: NA
V gene: TRBV5-1
D gene: NA
CDR3 length: 12
CDR3 protein: CASSLGVDTQYF
CDR3 DNA: TGCGCCAGCAGCTTAGGGGTAGATACGCAGTATTTT

J gene: TRBJ2-7
clone size: NA
V gene: TRBV7-2
D gene: TRBD2
CDR3 length: 14
CDR3 protein: CASSPASGIGEQYF
CDR3 DNA: TGTGCCAGCAGCCCTGCTAGCGGGATTGGCGAGCAGTACTTC

J gene: TRBJ2-3
clone size: NA
V gene: TRBV7-3
D gene: TRBD1
CDR3 length: 14
CDR3 protein: CASSQTGVADTQYF
CDR3 DNA: TGTGCCAGCAGCCAGACAGGGGTTGCAGATACGCAGTATTTT

J gene: TRBJ2-7
clone size: NA
V gene: TRBV4-3
D gene: TRBD1
CDR3 length: 15
CDR3 protein: CASSYTGGTSYEQYF
CDR3 DNA: TGCGCCAGCAGCTACACAGGGGGCACTTCCTACGAGCAGTACTTC

J gene: TRBJ2-7
clone size: few
V gene: TRBV9
D gene: NA
CDR3 length: 15
CDR3 protein: CASSPQGEFSYEQYF
CDR3 DNA: TGTGCCAGCAGCCCCCAAGGGGAATTCTCCTACGAGCAGTACTTC

J gene: TRBJ2-7
clone size: NA
V gene: TRBV4-3
D gene: TRBD1
CDR3 length: 16
CDR3 protein: CASSQYSSGTAYEQYF
CDR3 DNA: TGCGCCAGCAGCCAATACTCCTCCGGGACAGCTTACGAGCAGTACTTC

J gene: TRBJ1-6
clone size: NA
V gene: TRBV28
D gene: NA
CDR3 length: 13
CDR3 protein: CASTDSYNSPLHF
CDR3 DNA: TGTGCCAGCACCGACAGTTATAATTCACCCCTCCACTTT

J gene: TRBJ2-1
clone size: NA
V gene: TRBV9
D gene: TRBD2
CDR3 length: 15
CDR3 protein: CASSVVASGSHEQFF
CDR3 DNA: TGTGCCAGCAGCGTAGTGGCTAGCGGGAGTCATGAGCAGTTCTTC

J gene: TRBJ2-7
clone size: once
V gene: TRBV28
D gene: NA
CDR3 length: 11
CDR3 protein: CASSLGLRVDF
CDR3 DNA: TGTGCCAGCAGTTTAGGTCTCAGGGTGGACTTC

J gene: TRBJ2-3
clone size: NA
V gene: TRBV7-8
D gene: NA
CDR3 length: 18
CDR3 protein: CASSLKLLGEPLGDTQYF
CDR3 DNA: TGTGCCAGCAGCTTAAAATTACTAGGCGAGCCCCTCGGGGATACGCAGTATTTT

J gene: TRBJ1-1
clone size: NA
V gene: TRBV11-2
D gene: TRBD1
CDR3 length: 14
CDR3 protein: CASSPPGQGGEAFF
CDR3 DNA: TGTGCCAGCAGCCCACCGGGACAGGGGGGTGAAGCTTTCTTT

J gene: TRBJ1-1
clone size: NA
V gene: TRBV6-5
D gene: NA
CDR3 length: 13
CDR3 protein: CASRDTMNTEAFF
CDR3 DNA: TGTGCCAGCCGGGACACGATGAACACTGAAGCTTTCTTT

J gene: TRBJ1-2
clone size: NA
V gene: TRBV27
D gene: NA
CDR3 length: 16
CDR3 protein: CASSPRGGTGNYGYTF
CDR3 DNA: TGTGCCAGCAGCCCGAGGGGGGGCACGGGTAACTATGGCTACACCTTC

J gene: TRBJ2-5
clone size: NA
V gene: TRBV14
D gene: TRBD2
CDR3 length: 19
CDR3 protein: CASSQDVGLAGVFSETQYF
CDR3 DNA: TGTGCCAGCAGCCAAGATGTCGGACTAGCGGGGGTGTTCTCAGAGACCCAGTACTTC

J gene: TRBJ2-1
clone size: NA
V gene: TRBV18
D gene: NA
CDR3 length: 14
CDR3 protein: CASSSDHSYNEQFF
CDR3 DNA: TGTGCCAGCTCGAGCGACCACTCCTACAATGAGCAGTTCTTC

J gene: TRBJ1-6
clone size: NA
V gene: TRBV6-1
D gene: NA
CDR3 length: 18
CDR3 protein: CASSEALVGAGAFSPLHF
CDR3 DNA: TGTGCCAGCAGTGAAGCGCTGGTGGGGGCAGGGGCTTTTTCACCCCTCCACTTT

J gene: TRBJ2-2
clone size: NA
V gene: TRBV9
D gene: NA
CDR3 length: 16
CDR3 protein: CASSPQGTTNTGELFF
CDR3 DNA: TGTGCCAGCAGCCCCCAGGGGACAACGAACACCGGGGAGCTGTTTTTT

J gene: TRBJ1-1
clone size: NA
V gene: TRBV27
D gene: NA
CDR3 length: 13
CDR3 protein: CASSLALGTEAFF
CDR3 DNA: TGTGCCAGCAGTTTAGCCCTAGGCACTGAAGCTTTCTTT

J gene: TRBJ1-5
clone size: NA
V gene: TRBV29-1
D gene: NA
CDR3 length: 13
CDR3 protein: CSVGHALGQPQHF
CDR3 DNA: TGCAGCGTGGGACATGCGCTCGGTCAGCCCCAGCATTTT

J gene: TRBJ1-5
clone size: NA
V gene: TRBV2
D gene: TRBD1
CDR3 length: 14
CDR3 protein: CASVDRGQVQPQHF
CDR3 DNA: TGTGCCAGCGTGGACAGGGGGCAGGTTCAGCCCCAGCATTTT

J gene: TRBJ2-3
clone size: NA
V gene: TRBV24-1
D gene: NA
CDR3 length: 18
CDR3 protein: CATSDPPGRGESTDTQYF
CDR3 DNA: TGTGCCACCAGTGACCCCCCCGGCAGGGGAGAAAGCACAGATACGCAGTATTTT

J gene: TRBJ1-1
clone size: few
V gene: TRBV7-9
D gene: NA
CDR3 length: 14
CDR3 protein: CASSPMGEATEAFF
CDR3 DNA: TGTGCCAGCAGCCCGATGGGGGAGGCCACTGAAGCTTTCTTT

J gene: TRBJ1-2
clone size: NA
V gene: TRBV28
D gene: NA
CDR3 length: 14
CDR3 protein: CASSTGGTPYGYTF
CDR3 DNA: TGTGCCAGCAGTACCGGGGGGACGCCATATGGCTACACCTTC

J gene: TRBJ2-6
clone size: NA
V gene: TRBV5-1
D gene: TRBD1
CDR3 length: 17
CDR3 protein: CASRPGQGAGGANVLTF
CDR3 DNA: TGCGCCAGCAGACCGGGGCAGGGGGCAGGTGGGGCCAACGTCCTGACTTTC

J gene: TRBJ2-7
clone size: NA
V gene: TRBV7-9
D gene: TRBD2
CDR3 length: 15
CDR3 protein: CASSARLAGPYEQYF
CDR3 DNA: TGTGCCAGCAGTGCGAGACTAGCGGGGCCCTACGAGCAGTACTTC

J gene: TRBJ1-5
clone size: NA
V gene: TRBV6-2/TRBV6-3
D gene: NA
CDR3 length: 16
CDR3 protein: CASSYSLRAGDQPQHF
CDR3 DNA: TGTGCCAGCAGTTACTCCCTACGCGCGGGTGACCAGCCCCAGCATTTT

J gene: TRBJ2-7
clone size: once
V gene: TRBV19
D gene: NA
CDR3 length: 16
CDR3 protein: CASSTWTARTQYEQYF
CDR3 DNA: TGTGCCAGTAGTACATGGACTGCCCGCACTCAATACGAGCAGTACTTC

J gene: TRBJ2-6
clone size: NA
V gene: TRBV6-6
D gene: NA
CDR3 length: 17
CDR3 protein: CASSRYGQSSGANVLTF
CDR3 DNA: TGTGCCAGCAGTCGATATGGACAGAGCTCTGGGGCCAACGTCCTGACTTTC

J gene: TRBJ1-5
clone size: NA
V gene: TRBV19
D gene: NA
CDR3 length: 14
CDR3 protein: CASTGSRSNQPQHF
CDR3 DNA: TGTGCCAGCACAGGGAGTCGGAGCAATCAGCCCCAGCATTTT

J gene: TRBJ2-7
clone size: NA
V gene: TRBV28
D gene: TRBD1
CDR3 length: 14
CDR3 protein: CASSPQDRDGEQYF
CDR3 DNA: TGTGCCAGCAGTCCACAGGACAGGGACGGCGAGCAGTACTTC

J gene: TRBJ2-7
clone size: NA
V gene: TRBV7-2
D gene: TRBD2
CDR3 length: 15
CDR3 protein: CASSLDGGGSHEQYF
CDR3 DNA: TGTGCCAGCAGCTTAGATGGCGGGGGGAGCCACGAGCAGTACTTC

J gene: TRBJ1-2
clone size: once
V gene: TRBV7-2
D gene: TRBD1
CDR3 length: 13
CDR3 protein: CASSAGTVYGYTF
CDR3 DNA: TGTGCCAGCAGCGCCGGGACAGTTTATGGCTACACCTTC

J gene: TRBJ2-3
clone size: NA
V gene: TRBV10-3
D gene: NA
CDR3 length: 15
CDR3 protein: CAISEEGGHGDTQYF
CDR3 DNA: TGTGCCATCAGTGAGGAGGGGGGGCACGGGGATACGCAGTATTTT

J gene: TRBJ1-5
clone size: NA
V gene: TRBV28
D gene: NA
CDR3 length: 17
CDR3 protein: CASSGLPNPGPYQPQHF
CDR3 DNA: TGTGCCAGCTCGGGACTTCCGAACCCCGGGCCTTATCAGCCCCAGCATTTT